This entry concerns a single TCR beta chain. Here immunoSEQ multiplex PCR was the method, and the copy in TCRdb shows in-frame clones only, minus some. The table has fewer than 250,000 clones, about 92% seen once. Trimming removed 6 bases from V and 4 bases from J; junction bases left unmatched: 6. Germline assignment: CDR1 MNHNY and CDR2 SVGAGI (reference sequence). This CDR3 spans 14 amino acids. The source of the sample is a study of T cell responses to AZD1222 COVID-19 vaccine. The J gene is TRBJ1-5, the V gene TRBV6-6; 7 positions agree with TRBD1. The specimen comprised peripheral blood, sampled on day 0 of MenACWY control vaccination. This TCR was recovered from an adult in good health. The CDR3 region has the DNA TGTGCCAGCAGCTCGGGACAGTCTAATCAGCCCCAGCATTTT. This encodes CASSSGQSNQPQHF.